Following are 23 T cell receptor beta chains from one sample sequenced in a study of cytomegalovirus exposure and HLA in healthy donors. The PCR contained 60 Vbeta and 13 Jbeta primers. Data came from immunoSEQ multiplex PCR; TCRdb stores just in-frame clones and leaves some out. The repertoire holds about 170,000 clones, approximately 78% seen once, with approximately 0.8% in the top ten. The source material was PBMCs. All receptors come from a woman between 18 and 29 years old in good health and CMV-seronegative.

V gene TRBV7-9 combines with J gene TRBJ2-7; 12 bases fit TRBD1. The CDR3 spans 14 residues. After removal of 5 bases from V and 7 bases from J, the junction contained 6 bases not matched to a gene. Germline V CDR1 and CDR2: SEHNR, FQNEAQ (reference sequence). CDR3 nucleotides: TGTGCCAGCAGCAAGGGACAGGGGGCAGGGGAGCAGTACTTC. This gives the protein CASSKGQGAGEQYF. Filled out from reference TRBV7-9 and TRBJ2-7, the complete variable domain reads DTGVSQNPRHKITKRGQNVTFRCDPISEHNRLYWYRQTLGQGPEFLTYFQNEAQLEKSRLLSDRFSAERPKGSFSTLEIQRTEQGDSAMYLCASSKGQGAGEQYFGPGTRLTVT.

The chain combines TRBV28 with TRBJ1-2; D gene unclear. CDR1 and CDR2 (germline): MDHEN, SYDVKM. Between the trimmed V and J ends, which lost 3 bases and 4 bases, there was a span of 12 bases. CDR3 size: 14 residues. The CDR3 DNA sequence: TGTGCCAGCAGTTTGGCAGTTCAGGTCTATGGCTACACCTTC. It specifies CASSLAVQVYGYTF.

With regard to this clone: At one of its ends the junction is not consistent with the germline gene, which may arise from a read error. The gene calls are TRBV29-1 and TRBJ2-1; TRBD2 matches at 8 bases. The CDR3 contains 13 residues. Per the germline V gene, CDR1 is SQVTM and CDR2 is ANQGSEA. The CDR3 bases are TGTTCTGTCGGGAGGGCCACACGGGATGAGCAGTTCTTC. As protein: CSVGRATRDEQFF.

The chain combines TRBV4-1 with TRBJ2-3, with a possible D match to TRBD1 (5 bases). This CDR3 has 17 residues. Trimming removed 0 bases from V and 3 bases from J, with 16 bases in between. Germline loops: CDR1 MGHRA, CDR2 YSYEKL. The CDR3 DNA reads TGCGCCAGCAGCCAAGATACGGCTAACAGGAAAACAGATACGCAGTATTTT. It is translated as CASSQDTANRKTDTQYF.

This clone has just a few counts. The chain's CDR3 is CAWSVGTTLGQYF. In DNA, the CDR3 is TGTGCCTGGAGTGTAGGGACAACTTTGGGGCAGTACTTC. The chain combines TRBV30 with TRBJ2-7, with D tentatively TRBD1 (6 bases). The V end lost 0 bases, the J end lost 9 bases, and 15 bases lay between the germline ends. The CDR3 has 13 amino acids. Germline V gives CDR1 GTSNPN, CDR2 SVGIG (reference sequence).

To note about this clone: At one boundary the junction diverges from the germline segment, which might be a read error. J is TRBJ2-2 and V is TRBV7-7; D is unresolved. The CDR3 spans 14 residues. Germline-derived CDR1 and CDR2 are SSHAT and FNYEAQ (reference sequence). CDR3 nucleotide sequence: TGTGCTAGCAGCTTAGATCTCCTTACCGGGGAGCTGTTTTTT. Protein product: CASSLDLLTGELFF.

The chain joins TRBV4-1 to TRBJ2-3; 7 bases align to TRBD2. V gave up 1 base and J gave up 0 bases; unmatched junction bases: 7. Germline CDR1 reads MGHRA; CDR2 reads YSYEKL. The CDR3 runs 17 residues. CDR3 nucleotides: TGCGCCAGCAGCCAAGCGGGGACTATCTTTAGCACAGATACGCAGTATTTT. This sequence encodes CASSQAGTIFSTDTQYF.

The CDR3 bases are TGTGCCAGCAGCCCAGCGGGGGAGCTGTTTTTT. Translation gives CASSPAGELFF. V and J are TRBV7-9 and TRBJ2-2; D gene ambiguous. The V gene lost 5 bases and the J gene lost 8 bases, with 6 bases spanning the gap. This CDR3 comprises 11 residues. Germline V gives CDR1 SEHNR, CDR2 FQNEAQ (reference sequence).

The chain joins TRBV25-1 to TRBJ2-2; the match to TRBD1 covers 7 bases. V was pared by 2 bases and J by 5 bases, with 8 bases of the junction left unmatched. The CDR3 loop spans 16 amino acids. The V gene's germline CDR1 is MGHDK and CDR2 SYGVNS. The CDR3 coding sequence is TGTGCCAGCAGTGAAAGGCGGTCAGGGGGTACCGGGGAGCTGTTTTTT. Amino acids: CASSERRSGGTGELFF.

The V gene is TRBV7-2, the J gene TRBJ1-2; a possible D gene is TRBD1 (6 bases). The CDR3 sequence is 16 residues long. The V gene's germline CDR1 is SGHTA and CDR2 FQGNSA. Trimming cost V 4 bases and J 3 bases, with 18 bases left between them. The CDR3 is CASSSARGARDYGYTF. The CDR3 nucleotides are TGTGCCAGCAGCTCAGCCCGGGGGGCGAGGGACTATGGCTACACCTTC.

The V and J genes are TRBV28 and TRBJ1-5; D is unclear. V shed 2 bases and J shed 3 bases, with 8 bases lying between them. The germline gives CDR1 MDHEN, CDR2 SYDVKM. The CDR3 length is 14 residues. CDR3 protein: CASSLSQDNQPQHF. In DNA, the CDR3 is TGTGCCAGCAGTTTAAGCCAGGACAATCAGCCCCAGCATTTT.

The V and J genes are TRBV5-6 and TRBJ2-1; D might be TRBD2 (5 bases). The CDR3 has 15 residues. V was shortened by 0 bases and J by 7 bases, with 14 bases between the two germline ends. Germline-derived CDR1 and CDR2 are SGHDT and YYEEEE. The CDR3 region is CASSLEGRGLNEQFF. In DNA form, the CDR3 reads TGTGCCAGCAGCTTGGAGGGTCGGGGTTTGAATGAGCAGTTCTTC.

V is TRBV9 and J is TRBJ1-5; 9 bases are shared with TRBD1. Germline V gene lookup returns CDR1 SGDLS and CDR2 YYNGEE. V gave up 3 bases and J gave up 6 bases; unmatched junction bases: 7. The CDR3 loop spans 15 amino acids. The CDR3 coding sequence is TGTGCCAGCAGCGAAACAGGGGGCGCAGGTCAGCCCCAGCATTTT. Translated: CASSETGGAGQPQHF.

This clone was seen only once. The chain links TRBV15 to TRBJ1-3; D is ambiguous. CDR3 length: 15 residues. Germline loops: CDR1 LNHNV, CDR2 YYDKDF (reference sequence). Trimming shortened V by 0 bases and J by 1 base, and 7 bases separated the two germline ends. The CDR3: CATSRDRASGNTIYF. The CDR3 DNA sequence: TGTGCCACCAGCAGAGACAGAGCGTCTGGAAACACCATATATTTT.

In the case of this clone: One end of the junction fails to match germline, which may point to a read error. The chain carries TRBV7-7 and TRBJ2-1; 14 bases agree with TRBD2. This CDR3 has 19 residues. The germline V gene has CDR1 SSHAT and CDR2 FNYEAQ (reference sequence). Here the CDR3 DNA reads TGTGCTAGCAGCTTGGACGGGACTAGCGGGAGATTCTCCTACAATGAGCAGTTCTTC. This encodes CASSLDGTSGRFSYNEQFF.

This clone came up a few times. In DNA form, the CDR3 reads TGTGCCAGCAGTGAATTCGGGGTTGTCACAGATACGCAGTATTTT. Residues: CASSEFGVVTDTQYF. This rearrangement joins TRBV25-1 to TRBJ2-3; weak D call: TRBD2 (5 bases). This CDR3 has 15 residues. Germline V gene sequence: CDR1 MGHDK, CDR2 SYGVNS. The ends were cut back, 1 base at V and 2 bases at J, with 10 bases in the middle. The whole variable domain, remainder taken from reference TRBV25-1 and TRBJ2-3, is EADIYQTPRYLVIGTGKKITLECSQTMGHDKMYWYQQDPGMELHLIHYSYGVNSTEKGDLSSESTVSRIRTEHFPLTLESARPSHTSQYLCASSEFGVVTDTQYFGPGTRLTVL.

The CDR3 reads CASSPGLAGVQQYF. The CDR3 DNA follows: TGTGCCAGCAGCCCCGGACTAGCGGGAGTTCAGCAGTACTTC. This chain joins TRBV6-5 and TRBJ2-5, with 13 bases lining up with TRBD2. There are 14 residues in the CDR3. From germline, CDR1 is MNHEY and CDR2 SVGAGI. Germline trimming cut 6 bases from V and 11 bases from J; bases unmatched to any gene: 9.

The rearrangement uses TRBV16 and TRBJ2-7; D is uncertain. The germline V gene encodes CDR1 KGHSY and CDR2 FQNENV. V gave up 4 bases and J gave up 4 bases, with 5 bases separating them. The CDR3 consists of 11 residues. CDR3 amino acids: CASSRAYEQYF. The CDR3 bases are TGTGCCAGCAGCCGCGCTTACGAGCAGTACTTC.

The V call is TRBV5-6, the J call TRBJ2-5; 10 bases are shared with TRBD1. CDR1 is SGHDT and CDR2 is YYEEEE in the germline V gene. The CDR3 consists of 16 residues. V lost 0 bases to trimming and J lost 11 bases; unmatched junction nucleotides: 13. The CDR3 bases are TGTGCCAGCAGCTTGGGGCTGACAGGGGGCGCGTGGGAGCAGTACTTC. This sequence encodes CASSLGLTGGAWEQYF.

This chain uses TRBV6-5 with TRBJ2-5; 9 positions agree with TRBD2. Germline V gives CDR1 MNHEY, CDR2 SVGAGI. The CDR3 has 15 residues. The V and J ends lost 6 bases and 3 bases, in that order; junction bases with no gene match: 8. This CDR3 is CASSLESSGKETQYF. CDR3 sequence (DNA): TGTGCCAGCAGCCTCGAGTCTAGCGGGAAAGAGACCCAGTACTTC.

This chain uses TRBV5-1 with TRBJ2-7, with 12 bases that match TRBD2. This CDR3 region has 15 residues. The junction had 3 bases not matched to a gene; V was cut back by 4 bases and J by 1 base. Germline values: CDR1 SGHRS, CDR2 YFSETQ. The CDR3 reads CASSTGTSGSYEQYF. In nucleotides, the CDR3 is TGCGCCAGCAGCACCGGGACTAGCGGGTCCTACGAGCAGTACTTC.

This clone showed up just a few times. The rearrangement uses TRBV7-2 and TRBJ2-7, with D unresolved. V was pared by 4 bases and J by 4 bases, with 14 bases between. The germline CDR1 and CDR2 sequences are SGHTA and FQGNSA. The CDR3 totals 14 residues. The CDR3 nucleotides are TGTGCCAGCAGCTCGCTAAACGTTATGTACGAGCAGTACTTC. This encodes CASSSLNVMYEQYF.

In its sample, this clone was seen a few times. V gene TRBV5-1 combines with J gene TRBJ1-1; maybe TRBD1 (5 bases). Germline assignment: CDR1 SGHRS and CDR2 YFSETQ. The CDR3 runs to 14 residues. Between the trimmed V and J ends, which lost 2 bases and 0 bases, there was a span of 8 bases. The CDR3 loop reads CASSLQQVNTEAFF. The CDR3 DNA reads TGCGCCAGCAGCTTACAACAGGTGAACACTGAAGCTTTCTTT.